The next 14 T cell receptor beta chains were all read from a single sample in a study of cytomegalovirus exposure and HLA in healthy donors. Use of 60 Vbeta and 13 Jbeta primers characterized the PCR. Generated by immunoSEQ multiplex PCR, the TCRdb table keeps only in-frame clones and is missing some. The sample lists tens of thousands of clones, about four fifths occurring once. The sample was PBMCs. The receptors originated from a female donor in good health and CMV-seronegative.

The chain combines TRBV5-1 with TRBJ2-2; TRBD1 agrees at 8 bases. The CDR3 spans 15 residues. Germline V lookup: CDR1 SGHRS, CDR2 YFSETQ. The J segment lost 6 bases and the V segment lost 0 bases, leaving 4 bases of the junction unmatched. CDR3 DNA: TGCGCCAGCAGCTTGGAGGCAGGGGGCTCCGGGGAGCTGTTTTTT. Residues: CASSLEAGGSGELFF.

The V call is TRBV6-1, the J call TRBJ1-4; TRBD1 matches 9 bases. V gave up 7 bases and J gave up 4 bases; unmatched junction bases: 7. Looked up from germline, CDR1 is MNHNS and CDR2 is SASEGT. The length of the CDR3 is 15 residues. The CDR3 DNA reads as TGTGCCAGCATTAGACAGGGGGGTCTTAATGAAAAACTGTTTTTT. Its protein is CASIRQGGLNEKLFF.

The CDR3 sequence: CASSSTQRGNSETQYF. CDR3 sequence (DNA): TGCGCCAGCAGCTCTACCCAGCGGGGGAACAGCGAGACCCAGTACTTC. This chain uses TRBV5-1 with TRBJ2-5; 8 bases map to TRBD2. CDR3 size: 16 residues. CDR1 is SGHRS and CDR2 is YFSETQ in the germline V gene. V trimming: 3 bases; J trimming: 5 bases; junction bases outside the gene matches: 12.

The chain has TRBV28 and TRBJ2-2; D is possibly TRBD1 (6 bases). The CDR3 is made up of 16 amino acids. Germline assignment: CDR1 MDHEN and CDR2 SYDVKM. The V gene lost 4 bases and the J gene lost 0 bases, with 12 bases spanning the gap. CDR3 residues: CASSSPGQTNTGELFF. The CDR3 region has the DNA TGTGCCAGCAGTTCACCGGGACAAACGAACACCGGGGAGCTGTTTTTT.

The gene calls are TRBV2 and TRBJ2-5; possible D gene TRBD1, 6 bases. Trimming removed 7 bases at V and 3 bases at J, with 18 bases between. CDR1 and CDR2 (germline): SNHLY, FYNNEI. CDR3 length: 15 residues. The CDR3 bases are TGTGCCAGCATTTCCCCTCGGACAGTCAAAGAGACCCAGTACTTC. Its protein product is CASISPRTVKETQYF. Variable domain in full (rest from reference TRBV2 and TRBJ2-5): EPEVTQTPSHQVTQMGQEVILRCVPISNHLYFYWYRQILGQKVEFLVSFYNNEISEKSEIFDDQFSVERPDGSNFTLKIRSTKLEDSAMYFCASISPRTVKETQYFGPGTRLLVL.

This chain uses TRBV7-2 with TRBJ1-2; TRBD1 might be the D (6 bases). The ends were cut back, 5 bases at V and 3 bases at J, with 10 bases in the middle. CDR3 size: 13 residues. CDR1 and CDR2 from the germline V gene are SGHTA and FQGNSA. CDR3 amino acids: CASSLDRYYGYTF. The CDR3 DNA follows: TGTGCCAGCAGCCTAGACAGGTACTATGGCTACACCTTC.

The rearrangement links TRBV2 to TRBJ1-5, with D perhaps TRBD1 (6 bases). The CDR3 has 16 amino acids. V was pared by 0 bases and J by 2 bases, with 11 bases between. CDR1 SNHLY and CDR2 FYNNEI come from the germline V gene. The CDR3 DNA reads as TGTGCCAGCAGTGAAGCATTCAGACAGGGCAATCAGCCCCAGCATTTT. This translates into CASSEAFRQGNQPQHF.

This chain links TRBV5-4 with TRBJ2-4; D ambiguous. V lost 5 bases to trimming and J lost 2 bases, with 14 bases between them. Germline V CDR1 and CDR2: SGHNT, YYREEE (reference sequence). This CDR3 contains 15 residues. CDR3 sequence reads: CASSTRGVSKNIQYF. Here the CDR3 DNA reads TGTGCCAGCAGTACCCGCGGAGTATCCAAAAACATTCAGTACTTC.

The DNA of the CDR3 is TGTGCCAGCAGCGTACACCCAGAGGGGGCCGGGGCCAACGTCCTGACTTTC. Translated: CASSVHPEGAGANVLTF. The chain couples TRBV9 to TRBJ2-6; 7 bases align to TRBD1. CDR1 SGDLS and CDR2 YYNGEE come from the germline V gene. The CDR3 spans 17 residues. V gave up 1 base and J gave up 4 bases; unmatched junction bases: 8. Variable domain in full (rest from reference TRBV9 and TRBJ2-6): DSGVTQTPKHLITATGQRVTLRCSPRSGDLSVYWYQQSLDQGLQFLIQYYNGEERAKGNILERFSAQQFPDLHSELNLSSLELGDSALYFCASSVHPEGAGANVLTFGAGSRLTVL.

The chain employs TRBV19 and TRBJ1-5; perhaps TRBD1 as D (6 bases). CDR3 length: 13 amino acids. The germline V gene encodes CDR1 LNHDA and CDR2 SQIVND (reference sequence). Between the trimmed V and J ends, which lost 9 bases and 5 bases, there was a span of 14 bases. CDR3 amino acids: CASLQGWDQPQHF. For the CDR3, the DNA is TGTGCCAGCTTACAGGGTTGGGATCAGCCCCAGCATTTT.

This chain joins TRBV2 and TRBJ1-1; no definite D call. The CDR3 contains 18 residues. CDR1 and CDR2 from the germline V gene are SNHLY and FYNNEI. V lost 0 bases and J 3 bases, leaving 20 bases between the germline ends. The CDR3 is CASSEAGMGRAGYTEAFF. CDR3 nucleotides: TGTGCCAGCAGTGAAGCGGGGATGGGGAGGGCCGGGTACACTGAAGCTTTCTTT.

V and J are TRBV2 and TRBJ2-7; perhaps TRBD1 as D (6 bases). The germline V gene has CDR1 SNHLY and CDR2 FYNNEI. V was clipped by 1 base and J by 2 bases, with 12 bases between them. The CDR3 extends over 15 amino acids. Here the CDR3 DNA reads TGTGCCAGCAGTGAAGGACAGGCGCCCACCTACGAGCAGTACTTC. It codes for CASSEGQAPTYEQYF. Looking up the rest from reference TRBV2 and TRBJ2-7 gives the full variable domain: EPEVTQTPSHQVTQMGQEVILRCVPISNHLYFYWYRQILGQKVEFLVSFYNNEISEKSEIFDDQFSVERPDGSNFTLKIRSTKLEDSAMYFCASSEGQAPTYEQYFGPGTRLTVT.

In its sample, this clone was seen a few times. The chain combines TRBV10-3 with TRBJ1-4; 7 nucleotides line up with TRBD1. This CDR3 spans 17 amino acids. Losses at the gene ends were 6 bases for V and 3 bases for J; bases not matched to a gene: 13. Germline assignment: CDR1 ENHRY and CDR2 SYGVKD. CDR3 coding DNA: TGTGCCATCAGCCCTCAGCCCACAGGGGTAGCTAATGAAAAACTGTTTTTT. Amino acids: CAISPQPTGVANEKLFF.

V gene TRBV27 combines with J gene TRBJ1-4; 8 nucleotides align to TRBD1. The V segment lost 6 bases and the J segment 6 bases; nucleotides outside the gene matches: 9. The V gene's germline CDR1 is MNHEY and CDR2 SMNVEV (reference sequence). The CDR3 is 15 amino acids. CDR3 region: CASRPAGGSYEKLFF. The CDR3 DNA sequence: TGTGCCAGCAGGCCGGCAGGGGGCTCCTATGAAAAACTGTTTTTT.